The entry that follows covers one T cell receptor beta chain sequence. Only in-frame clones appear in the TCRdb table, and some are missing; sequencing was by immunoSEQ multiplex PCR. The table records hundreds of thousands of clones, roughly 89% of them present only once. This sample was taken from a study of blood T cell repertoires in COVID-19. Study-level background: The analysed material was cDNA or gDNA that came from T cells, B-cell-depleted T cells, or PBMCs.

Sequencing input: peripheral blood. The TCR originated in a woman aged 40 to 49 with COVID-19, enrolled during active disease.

The CDR3: CASSSIIGQGKRGYGYTF. In DNA form, the CDR3 reads TGTGCCAGCAGTTCAATAATCGGACAGGGAAAACGGGGCTATGGCTACACCTTC. The J gene is TRBJ1-2, the V gene TRBV28; 8 nucleotides agree with TRBD1. The junction had 17 bases not matched to a gene; V was cut back by 4 bases and J by 4 bases. CDR3 length: 18 residues. Germline values: CDR1 MDHEN, CDR2 SYDVKM.